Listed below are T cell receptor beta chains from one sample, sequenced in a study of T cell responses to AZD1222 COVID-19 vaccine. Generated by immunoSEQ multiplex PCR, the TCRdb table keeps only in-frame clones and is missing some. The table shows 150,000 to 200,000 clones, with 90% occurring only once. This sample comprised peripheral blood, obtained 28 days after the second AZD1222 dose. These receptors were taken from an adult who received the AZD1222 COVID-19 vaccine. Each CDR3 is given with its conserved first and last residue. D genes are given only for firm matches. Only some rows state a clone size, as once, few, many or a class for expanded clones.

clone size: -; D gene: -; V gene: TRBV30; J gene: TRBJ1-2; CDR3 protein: CARSPGVLGYGYTF; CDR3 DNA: TGTGCCCGAAGTCCAGGGGTCTTGGGCTATGGCTACACCTTC
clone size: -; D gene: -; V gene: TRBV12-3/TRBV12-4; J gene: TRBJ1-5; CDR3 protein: CASSLPGDQPQHF; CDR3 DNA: TGTGCCAGCAGTCTTCCAGGAGATCAGCCCCAGCATTTT
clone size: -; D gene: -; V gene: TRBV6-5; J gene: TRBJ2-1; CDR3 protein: CASSRTDTYNEQFF; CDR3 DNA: TGTGCCAGCAGTCGGACAGACACCTACAATGAGCAGTTCTTC
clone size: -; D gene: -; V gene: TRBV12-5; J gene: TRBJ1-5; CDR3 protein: CASGLGSNQPQHF; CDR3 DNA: TGTGCTAGTGGTTTGGGAAGCAATCAGCCCCAGCATTTT
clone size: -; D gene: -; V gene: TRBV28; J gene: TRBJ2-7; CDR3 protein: CASRRLGQNTHPRLYEQYF; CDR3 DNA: TGTGCCAGCCGCCGACTAGGACAGAACACGCACCCAAGACTCTACGAGCAGTACTTC
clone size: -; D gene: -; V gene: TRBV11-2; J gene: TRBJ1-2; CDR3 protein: CASSLEGDYGYTF; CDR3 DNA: TGTGCCAGCAGCTTAGAAGGAGACTATGGCTACACCTTC
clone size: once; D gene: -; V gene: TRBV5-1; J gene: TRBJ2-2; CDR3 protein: CASSVSLSGTGELFF; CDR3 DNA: TGCGCCAGCAGCGTTTCGCTAAGCGGGACCGGGGAGCTGTTTTTT
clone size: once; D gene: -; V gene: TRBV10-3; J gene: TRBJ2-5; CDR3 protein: CAISEGNQETQYF; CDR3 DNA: TGTGCCATCAGTGAAGGTAACCAAGAGACCCAGTACTTC
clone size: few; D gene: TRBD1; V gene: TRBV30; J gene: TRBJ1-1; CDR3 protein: CAWDPAGGTEAFF; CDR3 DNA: TGTGCCTGGGACCCGGCAGGGGGCACTGAAGCTTTCTTT
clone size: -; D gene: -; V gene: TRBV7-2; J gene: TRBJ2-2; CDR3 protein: CASSSQGFLTGGELFF; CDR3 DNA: TGTGCCAGCAGCTCCCAGGGATTTCTGACGGGCGGGGAGCTGTTTTTT
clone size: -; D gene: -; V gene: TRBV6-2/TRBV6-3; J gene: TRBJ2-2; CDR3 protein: CASRPPPGGPNTGELFF; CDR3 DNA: TGTGCCAGCCGCCCCCCTCCGGGGGGCCCGAACACCGGGGAGCTGTTTTTT
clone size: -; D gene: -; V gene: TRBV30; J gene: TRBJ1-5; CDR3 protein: CAWSGGGVRPQHF; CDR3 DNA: TGTGCCTGGAGTGGAGGGGGAGTTAGGCCCCAGCATTTT
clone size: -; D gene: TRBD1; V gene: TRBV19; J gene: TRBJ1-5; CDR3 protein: CASKGQGASEPQHF; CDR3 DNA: TGTGCCTCCAAGGGACAGGGGGCTAGCGAGCCCCAGCATTTT
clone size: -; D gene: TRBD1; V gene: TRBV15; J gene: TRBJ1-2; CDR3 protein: CATSRDQGAQGYTF; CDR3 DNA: TGTGCCACCAGCAGAGACCAGGGGGCGCAGGGCTACACCTTC
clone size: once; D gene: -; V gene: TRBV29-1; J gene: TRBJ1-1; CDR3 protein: CSATQRLDTEAFF; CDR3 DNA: TGCAGCGCTACACAGAGGTTGGACACTGAAGCTTTCTTT
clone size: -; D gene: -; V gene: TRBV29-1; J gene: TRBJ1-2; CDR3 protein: CSVEDRGRAYGYTF; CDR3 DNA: TGCAGCGTTGAAGATCGGGGCAGGGCTTATGGCTACACCTTC
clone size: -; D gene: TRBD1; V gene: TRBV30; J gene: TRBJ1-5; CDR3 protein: CAWKKGTGDQPQHF; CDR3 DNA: TGTGCCTGGAAGAAAGGGACAGGGGATCAGCCCCAGCATTTT
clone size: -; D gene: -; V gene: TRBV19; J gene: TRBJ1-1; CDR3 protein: CASSILQDTEAFF; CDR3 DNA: TGTGCCAGTAGTATTCTTCAGGACACTGAAGCTTTCTTT
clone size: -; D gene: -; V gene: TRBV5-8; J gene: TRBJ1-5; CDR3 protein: CASSLESGYGQPQHF; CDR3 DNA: TGTGCCAGCAGCTTGGAATCTGGTTATGGACAGCCCCAGCATTTT
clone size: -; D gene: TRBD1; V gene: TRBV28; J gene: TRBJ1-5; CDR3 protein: CASSSGDRDGQPQHF; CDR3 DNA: TGTGCCAGCAGTTCCGGCGACAGGGACGGCCAGCCCCAGCATTTT
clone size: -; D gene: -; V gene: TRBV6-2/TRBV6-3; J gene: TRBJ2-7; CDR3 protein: CASSHEGGGYEQYF; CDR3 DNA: TGTGCCAGCAGCCACGAGGGAGGGGGCTACGAGCAGTACTTC
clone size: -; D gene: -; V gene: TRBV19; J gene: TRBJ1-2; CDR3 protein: CASSIIERNGYTF; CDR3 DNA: TGTGCCAGTAGTATAATAGAAAGGAATGGCTACACCTTC
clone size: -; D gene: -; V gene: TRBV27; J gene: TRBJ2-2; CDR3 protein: CASSLLGAPQNTGELFF; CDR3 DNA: TGTGCCAGCAGCTTACTGGGGGCCCCTCAGAACACCGGGGAGCTGTTTTTT
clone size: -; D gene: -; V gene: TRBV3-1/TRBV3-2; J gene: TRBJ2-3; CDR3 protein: CASSQEDPGFPTDTQYF; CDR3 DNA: TGTGCCAGCAGCCAAGAGGACCCCGGTTTCCCCACAGATACGCAGTATTTT
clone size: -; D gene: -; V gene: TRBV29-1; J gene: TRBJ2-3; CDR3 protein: CSSTAGSGGTDTQYF; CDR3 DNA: TGCAGCTCTACGGCGGGTAGCGGAGGCACAGATACGCAGTATTTT
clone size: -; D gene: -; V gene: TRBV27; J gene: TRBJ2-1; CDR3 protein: CASSSLGDTYNEQFF; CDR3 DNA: TGTGCCAGCAGTTCTCTGGGCGATACCTACAATGAGCAGTTCTTC
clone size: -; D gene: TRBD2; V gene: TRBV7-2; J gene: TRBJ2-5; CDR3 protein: CASSLAGAQETQYF; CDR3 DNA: TGTGCCAGCAGTTTAGCGGGGGCCCAAGAGACCCAGTACTTC
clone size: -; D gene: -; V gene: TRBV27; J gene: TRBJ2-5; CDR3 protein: CASSLRGASETQYF; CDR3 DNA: TGTGCCAGCAGTTTAAGGGGCGCAAGTGAGACCCAGTACTTC
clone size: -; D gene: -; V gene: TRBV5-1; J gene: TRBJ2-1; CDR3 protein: CASSLRKAYNEQFF; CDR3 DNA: TGCGCCAGCAGCTTGAGAAAAGCTTACAATGAGCAGTTCTTC
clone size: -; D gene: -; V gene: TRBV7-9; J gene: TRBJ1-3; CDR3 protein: CASSIRSSSGNTIYF; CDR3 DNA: TGTGCCAGCAGCATAAGGAGTAGCTCTGGAAACACCATATATTTT
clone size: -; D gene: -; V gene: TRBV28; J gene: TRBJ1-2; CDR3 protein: CASSLGGGEGYGYTF; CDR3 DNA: TGTGCCAGCAGTTTAGGAGGCGGGGAGGGGTATGGCTACACCTTC
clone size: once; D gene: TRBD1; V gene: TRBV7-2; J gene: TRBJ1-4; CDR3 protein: CASSFRTGNEKLFF; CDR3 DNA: TGTGCCAGCAGCTTTAGGACAGGGAATGAAAAACTGTTTTTT